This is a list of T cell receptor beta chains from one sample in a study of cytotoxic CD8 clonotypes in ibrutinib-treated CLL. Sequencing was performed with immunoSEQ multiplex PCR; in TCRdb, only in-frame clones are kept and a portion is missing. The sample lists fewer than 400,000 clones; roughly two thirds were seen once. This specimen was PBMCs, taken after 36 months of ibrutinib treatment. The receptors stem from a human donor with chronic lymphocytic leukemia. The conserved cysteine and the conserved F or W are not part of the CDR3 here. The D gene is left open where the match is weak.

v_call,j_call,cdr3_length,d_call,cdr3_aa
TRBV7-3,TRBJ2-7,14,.,ASSKTLDSQSYEQY
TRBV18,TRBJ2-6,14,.,ASSPLRASGANVLT
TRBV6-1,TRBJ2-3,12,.,ASSEMVATDTQY
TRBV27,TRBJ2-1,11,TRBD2,ATGGGSDPKQF
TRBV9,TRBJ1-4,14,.,ASSVGGSRENEKLF
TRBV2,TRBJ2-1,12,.,ASSGRQPYNEQF
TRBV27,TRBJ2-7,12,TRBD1,ASSLSQGAGEQY
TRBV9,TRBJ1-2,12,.,ASNEGSPNYGYT
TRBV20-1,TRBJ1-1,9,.,SAREDTEAF
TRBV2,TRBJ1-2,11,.,ASRLDSNYGYT
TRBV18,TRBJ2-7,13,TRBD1,ASSPLQGAVYEQY
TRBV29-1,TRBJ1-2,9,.,SVAQLYGYT
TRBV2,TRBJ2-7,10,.,ASRRDNYEQY
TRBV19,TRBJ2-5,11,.,ASSIEGEETQY
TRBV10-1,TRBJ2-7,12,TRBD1,ASSDRGTSYEQY
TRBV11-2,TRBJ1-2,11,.,ASSLVSNYGYT
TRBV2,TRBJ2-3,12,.,ASVKGTSTDTQY
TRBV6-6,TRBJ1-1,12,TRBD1,ASRTDRLNTEAF
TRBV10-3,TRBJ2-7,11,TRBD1,AISLGQGYEQY
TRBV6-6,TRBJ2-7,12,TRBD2,ASRETSGAYEQY
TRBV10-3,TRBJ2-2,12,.,AISAPENTGELF
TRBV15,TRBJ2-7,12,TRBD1,ATSRGQGSYEQY
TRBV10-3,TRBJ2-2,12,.,AISAEQIIGELF
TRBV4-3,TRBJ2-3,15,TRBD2,ASSQRSPSGFSDTQY
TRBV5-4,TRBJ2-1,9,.,ASSLRGLEF
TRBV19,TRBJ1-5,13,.,ASQLDIGGSQPQH
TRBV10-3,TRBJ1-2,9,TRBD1,AIRDRGKVT
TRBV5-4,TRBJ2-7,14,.,ASSLGSGLSGYEQY
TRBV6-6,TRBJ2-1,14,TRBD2,ASSTQGLAVINEQF
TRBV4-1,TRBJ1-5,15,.,ASSTRYRDGINQPQH
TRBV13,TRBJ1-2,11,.,ASSSTGNYGYT
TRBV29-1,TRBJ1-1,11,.,SVRGRQNTEAF
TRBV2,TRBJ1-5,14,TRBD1,AVRTGIEPSNQPQH
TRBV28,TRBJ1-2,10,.,ASRTGLYGYT
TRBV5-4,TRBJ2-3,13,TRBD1,ASSPGQTSTDTQY
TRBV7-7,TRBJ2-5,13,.,ASSPEGISQETQY
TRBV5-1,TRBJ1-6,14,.,ASSLVSGSYNSPLH
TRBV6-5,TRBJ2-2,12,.,ASSYNGVTGELF
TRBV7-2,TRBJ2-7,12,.,ASSFRQGGDEQY
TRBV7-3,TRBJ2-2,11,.,ASSPRRTGELF
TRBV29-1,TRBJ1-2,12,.,SVEWGLSRYGYT
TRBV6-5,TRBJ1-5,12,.,ASSHGGANQPQH
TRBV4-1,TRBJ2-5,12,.,ASSPPGEGETQY
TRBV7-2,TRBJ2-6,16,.,ASSFDTGYLPGANVLT
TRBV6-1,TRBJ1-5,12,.,ASTTGSANQPQH
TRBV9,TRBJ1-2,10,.,ASSPDPYGYT
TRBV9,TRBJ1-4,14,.,ASSVEGLTTNEKLF
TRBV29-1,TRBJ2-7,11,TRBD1,SAPGQRTYEQY
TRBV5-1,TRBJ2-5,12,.,ASSLAPGQETQY
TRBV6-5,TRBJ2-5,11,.,ASSQGLSETQY
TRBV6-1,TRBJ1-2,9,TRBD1,ASSNRGGYT
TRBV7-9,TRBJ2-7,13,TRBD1,ASSSPGQGPYEQY
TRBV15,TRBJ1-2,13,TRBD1,ATSRLRGGGYGYT
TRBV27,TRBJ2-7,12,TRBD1,ASSSWDSTYEQY
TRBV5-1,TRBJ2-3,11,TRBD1,ASSRQGTDTQY
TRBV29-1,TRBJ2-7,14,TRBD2,SVSSFGTRNFYEQY
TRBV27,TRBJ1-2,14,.,ASSLLLRGGPSGYT
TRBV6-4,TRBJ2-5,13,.,ASSDSKGLQETQY
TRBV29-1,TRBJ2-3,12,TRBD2,SVEGRLAGDTQY
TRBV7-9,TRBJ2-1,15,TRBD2,ASSWGPREGRSDEQF